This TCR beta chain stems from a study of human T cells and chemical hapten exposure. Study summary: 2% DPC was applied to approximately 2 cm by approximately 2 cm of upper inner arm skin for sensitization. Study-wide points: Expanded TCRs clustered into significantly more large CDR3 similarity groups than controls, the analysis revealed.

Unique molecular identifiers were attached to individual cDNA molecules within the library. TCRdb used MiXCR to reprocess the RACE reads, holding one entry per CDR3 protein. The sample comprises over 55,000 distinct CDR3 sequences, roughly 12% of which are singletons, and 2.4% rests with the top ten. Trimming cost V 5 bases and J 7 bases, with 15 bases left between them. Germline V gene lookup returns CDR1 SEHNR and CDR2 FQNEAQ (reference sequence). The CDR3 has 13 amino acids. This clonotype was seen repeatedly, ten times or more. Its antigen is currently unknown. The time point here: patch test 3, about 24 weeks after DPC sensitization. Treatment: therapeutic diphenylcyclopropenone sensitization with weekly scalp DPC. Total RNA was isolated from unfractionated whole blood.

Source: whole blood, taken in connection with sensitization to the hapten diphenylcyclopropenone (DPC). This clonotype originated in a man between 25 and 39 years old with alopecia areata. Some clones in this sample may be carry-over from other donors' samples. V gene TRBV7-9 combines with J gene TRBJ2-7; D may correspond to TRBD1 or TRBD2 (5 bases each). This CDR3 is CASSPRGPEEQYF. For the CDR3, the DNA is TGTGCCAGCAGCCCACGGGGCCCCGAGGAGCAGTACTTC.